This TCR beta chain is from a study of patients and donors after allogeneic stem cell transplantation. MiXCR, applied by TCRdb to the RT-PCR reads, yields one record per CDR3 protein. Found here are 400,000 to 450,000 distinct CDR3 sequences, roughly 17% of them singletons; the top ten hold less than 9.5%. This clonotype was recorded a few times. The CDR3 runs to 16 residues. The germline CDR1 and CDR2 sequences are SGHRS and YFSETQ. J gave up 1 base and V 4 bases, and 10 bases lay outside the gene matches. The sequence came from a human donor who was either an allogeneic HSCT recipient or a stem cell or donor lymphocyte infusion donor (not recorded which). It is not recorded whose cells these are; they may come from a transplant donor. This chain joins TRBV5-1 and TRBJ2-7, with 8 bases identical to TRBD1. Sequencing used blood, either unsorted or a sorted T cell fraction (not recorded which). The CDR3 DNA sequence: TGCGCCAGCAGCCATCGACAGGGGCGCGCATCCTACGAGCAGTACTTC. This codes for CASSHRQGRASYEQYF.